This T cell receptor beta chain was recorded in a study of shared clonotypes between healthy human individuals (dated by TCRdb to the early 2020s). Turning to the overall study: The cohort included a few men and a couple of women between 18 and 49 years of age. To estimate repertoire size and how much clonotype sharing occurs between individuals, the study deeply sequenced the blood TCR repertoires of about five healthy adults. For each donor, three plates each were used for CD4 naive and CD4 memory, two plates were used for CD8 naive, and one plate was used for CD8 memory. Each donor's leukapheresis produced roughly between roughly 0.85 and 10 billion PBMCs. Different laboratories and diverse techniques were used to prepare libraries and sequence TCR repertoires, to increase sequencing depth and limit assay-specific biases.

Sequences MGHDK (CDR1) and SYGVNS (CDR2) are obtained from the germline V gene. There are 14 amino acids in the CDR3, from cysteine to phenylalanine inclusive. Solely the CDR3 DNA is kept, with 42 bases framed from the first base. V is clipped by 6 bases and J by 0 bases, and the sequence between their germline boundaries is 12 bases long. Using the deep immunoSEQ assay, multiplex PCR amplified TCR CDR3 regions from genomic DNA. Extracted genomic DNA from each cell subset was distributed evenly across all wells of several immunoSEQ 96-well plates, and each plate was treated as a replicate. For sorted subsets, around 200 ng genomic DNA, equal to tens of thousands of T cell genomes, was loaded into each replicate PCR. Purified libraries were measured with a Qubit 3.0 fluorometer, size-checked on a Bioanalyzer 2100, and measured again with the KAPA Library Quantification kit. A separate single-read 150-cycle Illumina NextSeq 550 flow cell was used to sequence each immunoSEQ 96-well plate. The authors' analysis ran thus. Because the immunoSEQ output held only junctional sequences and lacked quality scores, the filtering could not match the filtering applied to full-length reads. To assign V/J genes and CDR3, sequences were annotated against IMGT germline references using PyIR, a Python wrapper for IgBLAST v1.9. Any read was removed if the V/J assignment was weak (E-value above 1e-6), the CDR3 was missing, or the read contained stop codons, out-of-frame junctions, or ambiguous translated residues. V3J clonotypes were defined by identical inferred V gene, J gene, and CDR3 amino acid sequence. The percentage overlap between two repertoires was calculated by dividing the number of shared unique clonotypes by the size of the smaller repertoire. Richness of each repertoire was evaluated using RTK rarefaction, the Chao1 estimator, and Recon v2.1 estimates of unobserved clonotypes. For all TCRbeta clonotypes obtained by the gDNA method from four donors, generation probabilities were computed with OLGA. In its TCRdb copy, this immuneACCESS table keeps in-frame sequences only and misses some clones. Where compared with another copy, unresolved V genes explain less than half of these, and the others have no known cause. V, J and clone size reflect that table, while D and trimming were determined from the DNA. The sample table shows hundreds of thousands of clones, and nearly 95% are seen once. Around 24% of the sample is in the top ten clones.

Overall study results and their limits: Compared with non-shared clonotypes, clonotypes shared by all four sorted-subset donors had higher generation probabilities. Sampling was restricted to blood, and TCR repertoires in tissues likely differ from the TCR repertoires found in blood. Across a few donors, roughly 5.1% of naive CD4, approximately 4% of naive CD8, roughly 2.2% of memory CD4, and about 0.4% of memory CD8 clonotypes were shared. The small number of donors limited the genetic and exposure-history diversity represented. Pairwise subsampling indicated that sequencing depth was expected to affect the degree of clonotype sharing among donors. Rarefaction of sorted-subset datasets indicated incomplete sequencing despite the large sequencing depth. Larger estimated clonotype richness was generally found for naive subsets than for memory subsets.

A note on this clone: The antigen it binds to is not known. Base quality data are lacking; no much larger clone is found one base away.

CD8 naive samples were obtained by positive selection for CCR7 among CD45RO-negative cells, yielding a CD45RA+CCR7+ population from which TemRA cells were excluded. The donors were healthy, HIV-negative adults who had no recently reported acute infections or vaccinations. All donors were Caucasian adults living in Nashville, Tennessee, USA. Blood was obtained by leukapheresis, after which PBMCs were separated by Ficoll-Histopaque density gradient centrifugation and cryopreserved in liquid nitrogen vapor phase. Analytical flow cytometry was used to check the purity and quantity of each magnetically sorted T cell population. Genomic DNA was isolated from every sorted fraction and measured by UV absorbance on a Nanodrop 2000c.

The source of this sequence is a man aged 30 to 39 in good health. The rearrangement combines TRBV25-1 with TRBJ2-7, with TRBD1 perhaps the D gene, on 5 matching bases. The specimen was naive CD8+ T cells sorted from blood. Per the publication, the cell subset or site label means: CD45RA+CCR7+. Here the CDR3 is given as CASSQGRLSYEQYF. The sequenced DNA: TGTGCCAGCAGCCAGGGCCGACTCTCCTACGAGCAGTACTTC.